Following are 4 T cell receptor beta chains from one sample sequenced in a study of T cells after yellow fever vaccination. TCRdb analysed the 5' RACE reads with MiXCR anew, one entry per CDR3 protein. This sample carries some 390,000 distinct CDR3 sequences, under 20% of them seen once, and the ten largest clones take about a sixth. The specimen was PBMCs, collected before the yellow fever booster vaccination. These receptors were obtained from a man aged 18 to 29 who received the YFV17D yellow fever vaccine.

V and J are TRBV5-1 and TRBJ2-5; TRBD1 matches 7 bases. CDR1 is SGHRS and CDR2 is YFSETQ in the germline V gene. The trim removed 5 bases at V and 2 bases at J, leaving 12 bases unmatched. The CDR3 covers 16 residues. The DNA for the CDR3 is TGCGCCAGCAGGATGACCCCGGGACAGCTACAAGAGACCCAGTACTTC. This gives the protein CASRMTPGQLQETQYF.

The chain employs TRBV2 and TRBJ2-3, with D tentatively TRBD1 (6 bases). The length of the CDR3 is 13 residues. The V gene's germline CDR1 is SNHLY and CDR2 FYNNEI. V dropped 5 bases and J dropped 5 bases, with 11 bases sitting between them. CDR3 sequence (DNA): TGTGCCAGCAGTTTCCAGGGGAGAGATACGCAGTATTTT. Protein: CASSFQGRDTQYF.

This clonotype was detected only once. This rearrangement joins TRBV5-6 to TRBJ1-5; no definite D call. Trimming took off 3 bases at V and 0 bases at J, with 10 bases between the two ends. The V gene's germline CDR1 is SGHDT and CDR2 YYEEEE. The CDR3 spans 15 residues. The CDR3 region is CASSSLEYSNQPQHF. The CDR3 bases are TGTGCCAGCAGCTCCCTGGAGTATAGCAATCAGCCCCAGCATTTT.

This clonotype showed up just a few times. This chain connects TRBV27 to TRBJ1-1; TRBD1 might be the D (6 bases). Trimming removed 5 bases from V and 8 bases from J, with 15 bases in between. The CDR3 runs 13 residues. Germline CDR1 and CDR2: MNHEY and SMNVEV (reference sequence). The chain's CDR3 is CASSPSDRLEAFF. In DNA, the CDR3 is TGTGCCAGCAGTCCCTCGGACAGATTAGAAGCTTTCTTT.